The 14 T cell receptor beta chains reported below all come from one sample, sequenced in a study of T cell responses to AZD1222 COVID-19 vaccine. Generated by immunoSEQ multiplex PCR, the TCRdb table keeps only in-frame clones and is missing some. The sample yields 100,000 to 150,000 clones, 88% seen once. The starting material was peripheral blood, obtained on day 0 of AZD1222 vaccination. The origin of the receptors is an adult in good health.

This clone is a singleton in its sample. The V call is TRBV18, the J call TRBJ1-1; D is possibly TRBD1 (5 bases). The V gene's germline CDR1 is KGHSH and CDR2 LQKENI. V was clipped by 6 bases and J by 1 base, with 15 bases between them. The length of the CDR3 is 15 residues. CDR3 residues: CASSLGPGGNTEAFF. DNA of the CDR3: TGTGCCAGCTCCTTAGGACCGGGGGGGAACACTGAAGCTTTCTTT.

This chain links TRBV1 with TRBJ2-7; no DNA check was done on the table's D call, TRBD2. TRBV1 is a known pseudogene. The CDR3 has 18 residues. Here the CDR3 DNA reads TGCACCAGCAGCCAAGGTCACTCGGCGGGAGGTTTACCCTACGAGCAGTACTTC. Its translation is CTSSQGHSAGGLPYEQYF.

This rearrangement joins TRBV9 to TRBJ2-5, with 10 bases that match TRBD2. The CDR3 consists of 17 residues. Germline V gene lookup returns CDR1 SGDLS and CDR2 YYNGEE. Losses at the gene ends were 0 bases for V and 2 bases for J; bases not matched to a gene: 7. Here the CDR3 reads CASSVGLWGLAQETQYF. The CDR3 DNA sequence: TGTGCCAGCAGCGTAGGACTTTGGGGACTAGCGCAAGAGACCCAGTACTTC. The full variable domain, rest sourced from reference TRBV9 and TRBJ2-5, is DSGVTQTPKHLITATGQRVTLRCSPRSGDLSVYWYQQSLDQGLQFLIQYYNGEERAKGNILERFSAQQFPDLHSELNLSSLELGDSALYFCASSVGLWGLAQETQYFGPGTRLLVL.

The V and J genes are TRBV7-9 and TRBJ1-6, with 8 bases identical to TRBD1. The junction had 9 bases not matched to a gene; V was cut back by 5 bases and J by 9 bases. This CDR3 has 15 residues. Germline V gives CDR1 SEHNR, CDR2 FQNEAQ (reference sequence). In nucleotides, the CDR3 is TGTGCCAGCAGCCCAGCCGACAGGGGTGGTTCACCCCTCCACTTT. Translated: CASSPADRGGSPLHF.

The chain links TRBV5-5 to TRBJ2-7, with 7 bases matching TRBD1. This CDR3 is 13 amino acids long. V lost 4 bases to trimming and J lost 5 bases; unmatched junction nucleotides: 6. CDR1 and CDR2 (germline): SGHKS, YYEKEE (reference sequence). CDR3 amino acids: CASSKDRFNEQYF. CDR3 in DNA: TGTGCCAGCAGCAAGGACAGGTTCAACGAGCAGTACTTC.

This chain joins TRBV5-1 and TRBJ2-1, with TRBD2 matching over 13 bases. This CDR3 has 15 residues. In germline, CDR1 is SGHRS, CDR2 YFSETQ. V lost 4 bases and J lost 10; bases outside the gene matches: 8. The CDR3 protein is CASSIGLAGVGEQFF. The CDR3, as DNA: TGCGCCAGCAGCATCGGACTAGCGGGAGTAGGGGAGCAGTTCTTC.

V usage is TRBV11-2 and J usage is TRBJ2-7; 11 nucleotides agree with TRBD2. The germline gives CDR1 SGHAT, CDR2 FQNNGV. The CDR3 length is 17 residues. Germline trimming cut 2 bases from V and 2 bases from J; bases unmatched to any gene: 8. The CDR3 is CASSLTYGTSGTYEQYF. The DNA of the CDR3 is TGTGCCAGCAGCTTAACATACGGGACTAGCGGCACCTACGAGCAGTACTTC.

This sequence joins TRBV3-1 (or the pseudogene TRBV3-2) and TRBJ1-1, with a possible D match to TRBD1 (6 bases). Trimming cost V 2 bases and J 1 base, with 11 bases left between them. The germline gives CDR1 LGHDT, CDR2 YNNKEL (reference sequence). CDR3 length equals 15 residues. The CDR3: CASSQWDMRNTEAFF. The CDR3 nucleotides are TGTGCCAGCAGCCAATGGGACATGAGGAACACTGAAGCTTTCTTT.

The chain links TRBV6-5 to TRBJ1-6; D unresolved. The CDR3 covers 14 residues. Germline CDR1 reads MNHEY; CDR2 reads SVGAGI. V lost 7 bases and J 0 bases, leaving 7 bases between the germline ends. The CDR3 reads CASMRSSYNSPLHF. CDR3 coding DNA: TGTGCCAGCATGAGGAGCTCCTATAATTCACCCCTCCACTTT.

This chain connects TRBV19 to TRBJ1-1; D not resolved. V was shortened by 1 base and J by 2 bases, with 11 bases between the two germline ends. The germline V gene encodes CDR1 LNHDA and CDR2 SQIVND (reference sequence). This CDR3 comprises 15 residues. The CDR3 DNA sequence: TGTGCCAGTAGTATAGGATTTGGCGAAAACACTGAAGCTTTCTTT. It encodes CASSIGFGENTEAFF.

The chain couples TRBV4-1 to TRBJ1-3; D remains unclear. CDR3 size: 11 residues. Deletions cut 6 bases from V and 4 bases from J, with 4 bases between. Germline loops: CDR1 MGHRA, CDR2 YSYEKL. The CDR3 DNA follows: TGCGCCAGCAGAGCCGGAAACACCATATATTTT. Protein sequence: CASRAGNTIYF.

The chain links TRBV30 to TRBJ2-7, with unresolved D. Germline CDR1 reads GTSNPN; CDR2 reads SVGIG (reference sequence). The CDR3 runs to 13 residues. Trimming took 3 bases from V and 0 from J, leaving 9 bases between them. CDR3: CAWRLRYSYEQYF. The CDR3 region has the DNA TGTGCCTGGAGATTACGATACTCCTACGAGCAGTACTTC.

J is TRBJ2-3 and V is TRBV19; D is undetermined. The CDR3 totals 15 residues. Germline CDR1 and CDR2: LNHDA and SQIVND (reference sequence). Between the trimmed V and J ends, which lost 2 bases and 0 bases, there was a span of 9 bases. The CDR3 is CASSIQALSTDTQYF. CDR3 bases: TGTGCCAGTAGTATACAAGCCTTAAGCACAGATACGCAGTATTTT. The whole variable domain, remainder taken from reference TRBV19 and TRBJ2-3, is DGGITQSPKYLFRKEGQNVTLSCEQNLNHDAMYWYRQDPGQGLRLIYYSQIVNDFQKGDIAEGYSVSREKKESFPLTVTSAQKNPTAFYLCASSIQALSTDTQYFGPGTRLTVL.

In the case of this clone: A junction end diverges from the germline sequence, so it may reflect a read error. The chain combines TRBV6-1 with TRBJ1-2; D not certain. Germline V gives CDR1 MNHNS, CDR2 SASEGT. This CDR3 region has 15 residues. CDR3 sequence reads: CASREVRGGARGYTF. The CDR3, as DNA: TGTGCCAGCAGGGAAGTGAGAGGCGGCGCTCGCGGCTACACCTTC.